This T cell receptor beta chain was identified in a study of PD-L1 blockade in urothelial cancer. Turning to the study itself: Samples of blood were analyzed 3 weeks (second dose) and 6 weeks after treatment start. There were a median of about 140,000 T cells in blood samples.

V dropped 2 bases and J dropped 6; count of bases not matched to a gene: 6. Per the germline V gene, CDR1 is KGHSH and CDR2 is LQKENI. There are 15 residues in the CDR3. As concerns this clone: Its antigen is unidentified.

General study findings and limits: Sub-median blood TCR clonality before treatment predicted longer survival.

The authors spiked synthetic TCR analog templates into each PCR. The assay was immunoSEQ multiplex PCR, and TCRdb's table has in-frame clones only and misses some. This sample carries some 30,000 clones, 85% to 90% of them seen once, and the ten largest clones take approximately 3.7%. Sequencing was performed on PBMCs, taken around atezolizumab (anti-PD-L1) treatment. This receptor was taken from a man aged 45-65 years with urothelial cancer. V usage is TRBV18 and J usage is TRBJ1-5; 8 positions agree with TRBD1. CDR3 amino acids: CASSPETGGAQPQHF. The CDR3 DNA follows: TGTGCCAGCTCACCAGAAACAGGGGGAGCTCAGCCCCAGCATTTT.